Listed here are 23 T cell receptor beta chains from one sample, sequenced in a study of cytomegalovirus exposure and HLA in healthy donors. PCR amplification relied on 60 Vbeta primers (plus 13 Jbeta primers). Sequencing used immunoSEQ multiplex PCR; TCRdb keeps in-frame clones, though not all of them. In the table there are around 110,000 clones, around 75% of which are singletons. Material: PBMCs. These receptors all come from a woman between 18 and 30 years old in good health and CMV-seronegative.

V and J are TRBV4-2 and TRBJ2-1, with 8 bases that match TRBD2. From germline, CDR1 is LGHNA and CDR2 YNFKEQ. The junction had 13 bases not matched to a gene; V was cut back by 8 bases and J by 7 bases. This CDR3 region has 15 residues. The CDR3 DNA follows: TGTGCCAGCGGAAAGGGGCGGGGGGTATTTAATGAGCAGTTCTTC. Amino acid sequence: CASGKGRGVFNEQFF.

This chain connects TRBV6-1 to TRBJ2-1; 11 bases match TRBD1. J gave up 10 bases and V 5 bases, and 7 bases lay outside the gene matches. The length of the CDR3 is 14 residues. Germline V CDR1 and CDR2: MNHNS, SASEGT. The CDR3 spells CASSKLGQGVEQFF. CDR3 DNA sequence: TGTGCCAGCAGTAAACTGGGACAGGGGGTCGAGCAGTTCTTC.

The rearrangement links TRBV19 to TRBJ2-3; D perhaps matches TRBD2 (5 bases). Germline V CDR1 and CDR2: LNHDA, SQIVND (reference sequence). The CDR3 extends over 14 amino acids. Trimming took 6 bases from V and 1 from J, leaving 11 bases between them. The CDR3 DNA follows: TGTGCCAGTAGCCGAGGACTCGGCACAGATACGCAGTATTTT. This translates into CASSRGLGTDTQYF. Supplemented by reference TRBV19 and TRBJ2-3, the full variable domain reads DGGITQSPKYLFRKEGQNVTLSCEQNLNHDAMYWYRQDPGQGLRLIYYSQIVNDFQKGDIAEGYSVSREKKESFPLTVTSAQKNPTAFYLCASSRGLGTDTQYFGPGTRLTVL.

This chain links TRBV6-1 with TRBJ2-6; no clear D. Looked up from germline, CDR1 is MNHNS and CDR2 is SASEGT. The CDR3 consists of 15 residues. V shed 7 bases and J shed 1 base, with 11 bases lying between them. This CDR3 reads CASTPGPSGANVLTF. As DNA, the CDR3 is TGTGCCAGCACTCCGGGTCCTTCTGGGGCCAACGTCCTGACTTTC.

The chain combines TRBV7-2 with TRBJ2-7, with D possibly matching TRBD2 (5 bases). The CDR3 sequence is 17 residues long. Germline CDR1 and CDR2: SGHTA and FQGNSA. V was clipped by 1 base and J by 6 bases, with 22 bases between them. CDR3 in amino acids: CASSLDQRLSPRGEQYF. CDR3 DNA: TGTGCCAGCAGCTTAGATCAGAGACTTTCACCTCGGGGCGAGCAGTACTTC.

The CDR3 bases are TGTGCCAGCAGTGAAAGGGGCTGGGGGGGCTATGGCTACACCTTC. This sequence encodes CASSERGWGGYGYTF. The chain carries TRBV2 and TRBJ1-2; possible D gene TRBD1, 5 bases. V was pared by 2 bases and J by 4 bases, with 14 bases between. The length of the CDR3 is 15 residues. The germline CDR1 and CDR2 sequences are SNHLY and FYNNEI.

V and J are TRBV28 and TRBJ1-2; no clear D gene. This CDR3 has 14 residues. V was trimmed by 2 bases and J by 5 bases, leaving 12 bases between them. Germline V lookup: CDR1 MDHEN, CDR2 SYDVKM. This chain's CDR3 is CASSLTATVYGYTF. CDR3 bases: TGTGCCAGCAGTTTAACTGCCACAGTATATGGCTACACCTTC.

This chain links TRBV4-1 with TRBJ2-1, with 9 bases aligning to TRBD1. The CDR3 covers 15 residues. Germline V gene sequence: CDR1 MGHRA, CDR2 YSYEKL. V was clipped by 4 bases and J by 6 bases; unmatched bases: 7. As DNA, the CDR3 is TGCGCCAGCAGCCTCACAGGGGGCGCGTCCAATGAGCAGTTCTTC. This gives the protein CASSLTGGASNEQFF.

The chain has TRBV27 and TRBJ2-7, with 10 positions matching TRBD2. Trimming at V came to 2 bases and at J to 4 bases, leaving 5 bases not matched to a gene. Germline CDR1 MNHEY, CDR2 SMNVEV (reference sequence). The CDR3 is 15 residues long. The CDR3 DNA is TGTGCCAGCAGTTTAAGGCTAGCGGGGGAGTACGAGCAGTACTTC. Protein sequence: CASSLRLAGEYEQYF.

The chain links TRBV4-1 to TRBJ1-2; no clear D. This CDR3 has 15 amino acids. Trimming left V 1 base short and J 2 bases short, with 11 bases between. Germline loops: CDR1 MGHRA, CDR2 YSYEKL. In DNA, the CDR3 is TGCGCCAGCAGCCAAGGCTGCTGTCAGAACTATGGCTACACCTTC. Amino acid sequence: CASSQGCCQNYGYTF.

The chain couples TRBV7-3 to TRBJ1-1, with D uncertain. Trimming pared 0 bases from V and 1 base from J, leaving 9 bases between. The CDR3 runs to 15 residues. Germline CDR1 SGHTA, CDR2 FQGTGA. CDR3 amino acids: CASSLTGSWNTEAFF. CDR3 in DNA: TGTGCCAGCAGCTTAACGGGCAGCTGGAACACTGAAGCTTTCTTT. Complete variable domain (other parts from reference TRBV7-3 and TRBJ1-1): GAGVSQTPSNKVTEKGKYVELRCDPISGHTALYWYRQSLGQGPEFLIYFQGTGAADDSGLPNDRFFAVRPEGSVSTLKIQRTERGDSAVYLCASSLTGSWNTEAFFGQGTRLTVV.

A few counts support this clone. Here the CDR3 reads CASSPATFPHEQFF. CDR3 nucleotides: TGTGCCAGCAGCCCCGCGACTTTTCCCCATGAGCAGTTCTTC. V usage is TRBV9 and J usage is TRBJ2-1; the D is unclear. This CDR3 contains 14 residues. The germline CDR1 and CDR2 sequences are SGDLS and YYNGEE. The V gene lost 4 bases and the J gene lost 8 bases, with 16 bases spanning the gap. The variable domain in full, with the rest retrieved from reference TRBV9 and TRBJ2-1, is DSGVTQTPKHLITATGQRVTLRCSPRSGDLSVYWYQQSLDQGLQFLIQYYNGEERAKGNILERFSAQQFPDLHSELNLSSLELGDSALYFCASSPATFPHEQFFGPGTRLTVL.

The DNA of the CDR3 is TGTGCCAGCAGCGGAGGACAGGGGAACACTGAAGCTTTCTTT. Translation: CASSGGQGNTEAFF. The rearrangement links TRBV6-1 to TRBJ1-1, with 8 positions matching TRBD1. CDR1 is MNHNS and CDR2 is SASEGT in the germline V gene. V lost 6 bases, J lost 1 base, and 4 bases stayed unmatched. This CDR3 is 14 amino acids long.

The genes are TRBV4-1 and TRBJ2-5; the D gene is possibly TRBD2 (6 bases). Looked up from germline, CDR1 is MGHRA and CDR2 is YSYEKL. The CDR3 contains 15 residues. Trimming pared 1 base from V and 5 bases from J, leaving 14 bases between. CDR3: CASSQAGLGGETQYF. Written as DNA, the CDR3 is TGCGCCAGCAGCCAAGCGGGGCTAGGAGGGGAGACCCAGTACTTC.

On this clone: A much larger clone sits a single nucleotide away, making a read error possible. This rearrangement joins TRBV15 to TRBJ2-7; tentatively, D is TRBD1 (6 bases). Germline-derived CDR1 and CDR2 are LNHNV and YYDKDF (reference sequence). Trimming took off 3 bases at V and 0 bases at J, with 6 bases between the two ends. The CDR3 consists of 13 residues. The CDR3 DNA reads TGTGCCACCAGCAGGGACAGCTCCTACGAGCAGTACTTC. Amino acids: CATSRDSSYEQYF.

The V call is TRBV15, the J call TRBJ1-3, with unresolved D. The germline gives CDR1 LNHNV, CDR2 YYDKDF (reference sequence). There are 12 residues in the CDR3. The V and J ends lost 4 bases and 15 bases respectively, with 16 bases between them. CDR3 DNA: TGTGCCACCAGCACCCGGGAGCTCAATCCATATTTT. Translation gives CATSTRELNPYF.

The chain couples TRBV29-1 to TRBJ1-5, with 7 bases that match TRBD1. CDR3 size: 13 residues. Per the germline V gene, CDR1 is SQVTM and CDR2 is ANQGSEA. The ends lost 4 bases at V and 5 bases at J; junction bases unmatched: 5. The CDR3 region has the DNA TGCAGCGTTGGAGGGGGCGGTCATCAGCCCCAGCATTTT. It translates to CSVGGGGHQPQHF.

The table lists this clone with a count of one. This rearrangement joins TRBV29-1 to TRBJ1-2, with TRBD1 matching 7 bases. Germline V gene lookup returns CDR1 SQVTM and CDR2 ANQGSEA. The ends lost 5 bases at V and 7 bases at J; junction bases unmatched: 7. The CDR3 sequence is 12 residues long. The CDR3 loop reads CSVLMTGPGYTF. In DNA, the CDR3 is TGCAGCGTTTTAATGACAGGGCCTGGCTACACCTTC. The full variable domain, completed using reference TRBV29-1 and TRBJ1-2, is SAVISQKPSRDICQRGTSLTIQCQVDSQVTMMFWYRQQPGQSLTLIATANQGSEATYESGFVIDKFPISRPNLTFSTLTVSNMSPEDSSIYLCSVLMTGPGYTFGSGTRLTVV.

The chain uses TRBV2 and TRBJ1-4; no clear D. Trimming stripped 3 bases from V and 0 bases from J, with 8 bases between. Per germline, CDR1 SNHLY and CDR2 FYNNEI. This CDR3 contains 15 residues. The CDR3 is CASSDSFATNEKLFF. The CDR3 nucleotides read TGTGCCAGCAGTGATTCCTTTGCAACTAATGAAAAACTGTTTTTT.

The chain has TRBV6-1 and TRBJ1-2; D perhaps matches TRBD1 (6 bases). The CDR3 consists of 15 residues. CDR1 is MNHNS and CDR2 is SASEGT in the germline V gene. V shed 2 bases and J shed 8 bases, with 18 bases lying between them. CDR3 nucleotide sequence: TGTGCCAGCAGTGAAATCTTACTGAACAGGGACGGCTACACCTTC. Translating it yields CASSEILLNRDGYTF.

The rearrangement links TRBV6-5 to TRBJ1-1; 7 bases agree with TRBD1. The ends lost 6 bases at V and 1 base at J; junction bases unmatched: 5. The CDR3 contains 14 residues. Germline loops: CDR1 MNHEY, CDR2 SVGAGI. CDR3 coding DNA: TGTGCCAGCAGCCCCCGACAGGGGAACACTGAAGCTTTCTTT. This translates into CASSPRQGNTEAFF.

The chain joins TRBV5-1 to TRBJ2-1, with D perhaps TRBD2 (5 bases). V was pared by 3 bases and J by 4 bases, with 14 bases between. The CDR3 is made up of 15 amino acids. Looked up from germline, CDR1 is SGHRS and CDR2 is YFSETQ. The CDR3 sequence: CASSSDFSAYNEQFF. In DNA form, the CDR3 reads TGCGCCAGCAGCTCGGACTTTTCGGCTTACAATGAGCAGTTCTTC.

CDR3: CASSPGQGARYTF. CDR3 in DNA: TGTGCCAGCAGCCCGGGACAGGGGGCCCGCTACACCTTC. The genes are TRBV6-5 and TRBJ1-2, with 12 bases fitting TRBD1. Trimming cost V 6 bases and J 9 bases; bases outside gene matches: 5. CDR1 MNHEY and CDR2 SVGAGI come from the germline V gene. This CDR3 contains 13 residues.